This T cell receptor beta chain was captured by sequencing in a study of PD-1 blockade in classical Hodgkin lymphoma. Study details: Nivolumab dosed at 3 mg/kg went to patients intravenously every 2 weeks.

For this clone: Its target is unknown.

The repertoire was sequenced with immunoSEQ multiplex PCR; TCRdb's copy has only in-frame clones and lacks some. The data contain under 40,000 clones, about 80% of them singletons. All patients relapsed after autologous stem cell transplantation, and brentuximab vedotin exposure varied. The CDR3 totals 13 residues. The germline gives CDR1 MNHNY, CDR2 SVGAGI (reference sequence). Between the trimmed V and J ends, which lost 6 bases and 0 bases, there was a span of 6 bases. Study observations and caveats: Complete responders showed a baseline diversity that resembled the diversity of newly diagnosed patients.

The sequence derives from a human donor with classical Hodgkin lymphoma. Sample: peripheral blood mononuclear cells (PBMCs), taken before the second cycle of nivolumab. The rearrangement uses TRBV6-6 and TRBJ1-5, with D unresolved. This CDR3 is CASSGLSNQPQHF. The CDR3 DNA reads TGTGCCAGCAGCGGACTTAGCAATCAGCCCCAGCATTTT.